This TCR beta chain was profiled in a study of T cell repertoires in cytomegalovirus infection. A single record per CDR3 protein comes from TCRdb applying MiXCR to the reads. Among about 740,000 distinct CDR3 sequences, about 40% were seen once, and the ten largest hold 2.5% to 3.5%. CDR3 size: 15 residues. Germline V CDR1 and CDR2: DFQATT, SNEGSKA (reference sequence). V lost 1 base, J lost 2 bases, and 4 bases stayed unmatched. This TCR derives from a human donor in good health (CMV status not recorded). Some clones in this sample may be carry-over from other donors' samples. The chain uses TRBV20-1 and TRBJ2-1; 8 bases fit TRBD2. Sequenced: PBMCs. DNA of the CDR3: TGCAGTGCTAGAGTTCGGGGGGGCCCCTACAATGAGCAGTTCTTC. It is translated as CSARVRGGPYNEQFF.